Below, 21 T cell receptor beta chains from the same sample are listed, as sequenced in a study of response to subunit inactivated influenza vaccine. MiXCR was run by TCRdb on the RT-PCR reads, yielding one entry per CDR3 protein. The data contain under 200,000 distinct CDR3 sequences, 10% to 15% of them singletons. The same sample was also studied in work on T cells expressing NK-cell markers. From that study: In generating TCR beta cDNA, 5'RACE template switching with UMIs was used.

Sample: CD8+ T cells sorted from PBMCs, taken 11 to 12 days after vaccination. Receptors were obtained from a man aged 50 or older who received an inactivated influenza vaccine.

The gene calls are TRBV5-1 and TRBJ1-2; tentative D call: TRBD1 (6 bases). The CDR3 has 14 amino acids. Trimming took 2 bases from V and 5 from J, leaving 13 bases between them. Germline V CDR1 and CDR2: SGHRS, YFSETQ. Here the CDR3 DNA reads TGCGCCAGCAGCTTTATAGGCCAGGGGTATGGCTACACCTTC. Protein: CASSFIGQGYGYTF.

The rearrangement links TRBV9 to TRBJ2-7; 8 bases line up with TRBD1. Germline values: CDR1 SGDLS, CDR2 YYNGEE. The CDR3 loop spans 14 amino acids. V trimming: 0 bases; J trimming: 5 bases; junction bases outside the gene matches: 4. CDR3 sequence (DNA): TGTGCCAGCAGCGTAGGGGGGACAGGACACGAGCAGTACTTC. Translated: CASSVGGTGHEQYF.

The chain combines TRBV25-1 with TRBJ2-1; D gene unclear. V dropped 4 bases and J dropped 0 bases, with 10 bases sitting between them. This CDR3 contains 15 residues. Germline V lookup: CDR1 MGHDK, CDR2 SYGVNS. CDR3 sequence (DNA): TGTGCCAGCAGTGGGGTCGGAAGCTCCTACAATGAGCAGTTCTTC. This encodes CASSGVGSSYNEQFF.

Only a few counts were recorded for this clonotype. This chain connects TRBV15 to TRBJ1-2; TRBD1 is a possible D gene (5 bases). The germline V and J ends were trimmed by 4 bases and 2 bases, with 14 bases remaining between them. In germline, CDR1 is LNHNV, CDR2 YYDKDF (reference sequence). The length of the CDR3 is 15 residues. The CDR3 loop reads CATSKGDSDNYGYTF. In DNA form, the CDR3 reads TGTGCCACCAGCAAAGGCGACAGCGACAACTATGGCTACACCTTC.

In this sample, this clonotype turned up many times. V usage is TRBV20-1 and J usage is TRBJ2-7; 7 nucleotides match TRBD1. CDR1 and CDR2 from the germline V gene are DFQATT and SNEGSKA (reference sequence). With V trimmed by 2 bases and J by 3 bases, 7 bases remained unmatched. The CDR3 has 14 residues. CDR3 protein: CSARRTGESYEQYF. The CDR3 coding sequence is TGCAGTGCTAGAAGGACAGGTGAAAGCTACGAGCAGTACTTC.

This clonotype has a single count. The chain combines TRBV20-1 with TRBJ2-7; TRBD1 matches at 8 bases. Germline V CDR1 and CDR2: DFQATT, SNEGSKA (reference sequence). The CDR3 is 13 amino acids. J was trimmed by 2 bases and V by 5 bases; bases with no gene match: 5. This chain's CDR3 is CSADTGQAYEQYF. As DNA, the CDR3 is TGCAGTGCTGATACGGGACAGGCCTACGAGCAGTACTTC.

This clonotype was found a few times. The chain employs TRBV2 and TRBJ2-2; D is ambiguous. The CDR3 has 14 amino acids. Germline CDR1 reads SNHLY; CDR2 reads FYNNEI. Trimming shortened V by 0 bases and J by 4 bases, and 6 bases separated the two germline ends. The DNA of the CDR3 is TGTGCCAGCAGTGAAGCTGGGCCCACCGGGGAGCTGTTTTTT. Translating gives CASSEAGPTGELFF.

This rearrangement joins TRBV7-9 to TRBJ2-5; 10 nucleotides match TRBD1. This CDR3 region has 14 residues. Germline CDR1 reads SEHNR; CDR2 reads FQNEAQ (reference sequence). V lost 5 bases to trimming and J lost 5 bases; unmatched junction nucleotides: 5. The CDR3 nucleotides read TGTGCCAGCAGCATCGGGACAGGGGACGAGACCCAGTACTTC. Its translation is CASSIGTGDETQYF.

The V gene is TRBV2, the J gene TRBJ1-4; D is uncertain. The V and J ends lost 0 bases and 0 bases respectively, with 8 bases between them. Germline V CDR1 and CDR2: SNHLY, FYNNEI. CDR3 length: 16 amino acids. CDR3 loop: CASSEAGFATNEKLFF. As DNA, the CDR3 is TGTGCCAGCAGTGAAGCCGGATTTGCAACTAATGAAAAACTGTTTTTT. Using reference TRBV2 and TRBJ1-4 for the parts outside the CDR3, the full variable domain is EPEVTQTPSHQVTQMGQEVILRCVPISNHLYFYWYRQILGQKVEFLVSFYNNEISEKSEIFDDQFSVERPDGSNFTLKIRSTKLEDSAMYFCASSEAGFATNEKLFFGSGTQLSVL.

This clonotype was detected only a few times. The chain employs TRBV29-1 and TRBJ2-3, with D maybe TRBD2 (6 bases). V gave up 7 bases and J gave up 3 bases, with 14 bases separating them. The CDR3 contains 13 residues. The germline CDR1 and CDR2 sequences are SQVTM and ANQGSEA. In DNA form, the CDR3 reads TGCAGCGGGGGACTTGGAACAACAGATACGCAGTATTTT. This encodes CSGGLGTTDTQYF.

A few counts support this clonotype. This chain connects TRBV7-8 to TRBJ2-7, with TRBD2 as a possible D gene (5 bases). V lost 5 bases to trimming and J lost 3 bases, with 8 bases between them. Germline CDR1 reads SGHVS; CDR2 reads FQNEAQ. The CDR3 totals 12 residues. In DNA, the CDR3 is TGTGCCAGCAGCGTACTAGGCTACGAGCAGTACTTC. This gives the protein CASSVLGYEQYF.

This clonotype showed up just a few times. V gene TRBV6-2 or TRBV6-3 combines with J gene TRBJ2-7; 10 bases match TRBD2. CDR1 is MNHEY, CDR2 SVGEGT, per germline. This CDR3 contains 15 residues. V lost 6 bases, J lost 3 bases, and 8 bases stayed unmatched. CDR3 region: CASSHGLADYYEQYF. CDR3 in DNA: TGTGCCAGCAGCCACGGACTAGCGGACTACTACGAGCAGTACTTC.

This clonotype was observed a handful of times. The chain uses TRBV5-1 and TRBJ2-7; TRBD1 might be the D (7 bases). CDR1 and CDR2 (germline): SGHRS, YFSETQ. CDR3 length: 16 residues. With 2 bases removed from V and 2 bases from J, the gap between germline ends came to 17 bases. CDR3 DNA: TGCGCCAGCAGCTTCCCAAGACAGGGACTTGCCTACGAGCAGTACTTC. Translation gives CASSFPRQGLAYEQYF.

The CDR3 DNA reads as TGTGCCAGCAGTGACACTAGCGGCCACAAGTACTTC. Its translation is CASSDTSGHKYF. V is TRBV2 and J is TRBJ2-4, with 8 bases identical to TRBD2. With 3 bases clipped from V and 14 bases from J, the junction kept 6 bases outside the gene matches. The length of the CDR3 is 12 residues. Looked up from germline, CDR1 is SNHLY and CDR2 is FYNNEI.

The V gene is TRBV28, the J gene TRBJ2-2; D is uncertain. With 3 bases removed from V and 8 bases from J, the gap between germline ends came to 13 bases. The germline V gene encodes CDR1 MDHEN and CDR2 SYDVKM. CDR3 length: 14 residues. CDR3 in amino acids: CASSFRARGGELFF. Written as DNA, the CDR3 is TGTGCCAGCAGTTTCCGGGCACGAGGAGGGGAGCTGTTTTTT.

This clonotype was counted between two and nine times. The chain employs TRBV7-8 and TRBJ1-4, with 8 bases identical to TRBD1. The CDR3 loop spans 17 amino acids. Germline assignment: CDR1 SGHVS and CDR2 FQNEAQ. Trimming took 1 base from V and 1 from J; bases not matched to a gene: 5. CDR3 residues: CASSLDRRGLTNEKLFF. The CDR3, as DNA: TGTGCCAGCAGCTTAGATCGCAGGGGGCTAACTAATGAAAAACTGTTTTTT.

The chain carries TRBV5-4 and TRBJ2-6; D might be TRBD1 (6 bases). V was shortened by 4 bases and J by 0 bases, with 14 bases between the two germline ends. The germline V gene encodes CDR1 SGHNT and CDR2 YYREEE (reference sequence). This CDR3 spans 17 amino acids. The CDR3 loop is CASSATGQPSGANVLTF. The CDR3 nucleotides read TGTGCCAGCAGCGCTACCGGACAGCCCTCTGGGGCCAACGTCCTGACTTTC.

In its sample, this clonotype was seen a few times. CDR3 sequence: CASSLPKKSTGYSGANVLTF. CDR3 nucleotides: TGTGCCAGCAGCTTACCAAAAAAAAGCACAGGGTATTCTGGGGCCAACGTCCTGACTTTC. This chain uses TRBV6-2 or TRBV6-3 with TRBJ2-6, with D possibly being TRBD1 (6 bases). Trimming pared 6 bases from V and 1 base from J, leaving 25 bases between. Germline-derived CDR1 and CDR2 are MNHEY and SVGEGT. The CDR3 spans 20 residues.

J is TRBJ2-1 and V is TRBV19; maybe TRBD2 (6 bases). Trimming shortened V by 6 bases and J by 8 bases, and 20 bases separated the two germline ends. This CDR3 has 15 amino acids. The V gene's germline CDR1 is LNHDA and CDR2 SQIVND (reference sequence). In DNA form, the CDR3 reads TGTGCCAGTAGGGACTACCGAAACCGTTGGGATGAGCAGTTCTTC. This sequence encodes CASRDYRNRWDEQFF.

This chain uses TRBV7-9 with TRBJ2-1, with 10 bases identical to TRBD1. Germline V lookup: CDR1 SEHNR, CDR2 FQNEAQ (reference sequence). The CDR3 is 11 residues long. V shed 5 bases, J shed 15 bases, and the junction held 4 bases outside the gene matches. The CDR3 sequence is CASSLGQGGFF. The CDR3 DNA follows: TGTGCCAGCAGCCTCGGACAGGGGGGGTTCTTC.

The chain recombines TRBV30 with TRBJ2-1; D might be TRBD2 (6 bases). Germline CDR1 reads GTSNPN; CDR2 reads SVGIG (reference sequence). Trimming shortened V by 2 bases and J by 3 bases, and 14 bases separated the two germline ends. CDR3 length: 15 amino acids. CDR3 region: CAWSSERALYNEQFF. The CDR3 coding sequence is TGTGCCTGGAGTTCCGAGCGGGCTCTCTACAATGAGCAGTTCTTC.